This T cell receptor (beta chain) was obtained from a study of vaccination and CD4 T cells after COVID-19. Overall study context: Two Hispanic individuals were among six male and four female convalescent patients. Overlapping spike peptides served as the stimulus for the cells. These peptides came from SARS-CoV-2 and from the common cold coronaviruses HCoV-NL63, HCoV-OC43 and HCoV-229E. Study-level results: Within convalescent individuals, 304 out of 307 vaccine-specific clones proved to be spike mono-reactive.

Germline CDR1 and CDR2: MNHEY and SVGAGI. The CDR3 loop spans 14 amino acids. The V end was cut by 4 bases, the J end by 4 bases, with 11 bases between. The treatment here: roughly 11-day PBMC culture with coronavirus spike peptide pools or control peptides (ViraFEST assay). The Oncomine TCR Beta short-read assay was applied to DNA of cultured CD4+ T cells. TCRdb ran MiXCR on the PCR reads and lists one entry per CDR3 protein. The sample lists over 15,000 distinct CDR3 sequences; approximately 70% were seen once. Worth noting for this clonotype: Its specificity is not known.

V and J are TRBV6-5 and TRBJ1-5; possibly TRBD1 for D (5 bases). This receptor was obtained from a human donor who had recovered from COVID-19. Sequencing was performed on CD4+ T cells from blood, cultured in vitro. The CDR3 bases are TGTGCCAGCAGTTCGGGACTCCCGAATCAGCCCCAGCATTTT. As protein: CASSSGLPNQPQHF.